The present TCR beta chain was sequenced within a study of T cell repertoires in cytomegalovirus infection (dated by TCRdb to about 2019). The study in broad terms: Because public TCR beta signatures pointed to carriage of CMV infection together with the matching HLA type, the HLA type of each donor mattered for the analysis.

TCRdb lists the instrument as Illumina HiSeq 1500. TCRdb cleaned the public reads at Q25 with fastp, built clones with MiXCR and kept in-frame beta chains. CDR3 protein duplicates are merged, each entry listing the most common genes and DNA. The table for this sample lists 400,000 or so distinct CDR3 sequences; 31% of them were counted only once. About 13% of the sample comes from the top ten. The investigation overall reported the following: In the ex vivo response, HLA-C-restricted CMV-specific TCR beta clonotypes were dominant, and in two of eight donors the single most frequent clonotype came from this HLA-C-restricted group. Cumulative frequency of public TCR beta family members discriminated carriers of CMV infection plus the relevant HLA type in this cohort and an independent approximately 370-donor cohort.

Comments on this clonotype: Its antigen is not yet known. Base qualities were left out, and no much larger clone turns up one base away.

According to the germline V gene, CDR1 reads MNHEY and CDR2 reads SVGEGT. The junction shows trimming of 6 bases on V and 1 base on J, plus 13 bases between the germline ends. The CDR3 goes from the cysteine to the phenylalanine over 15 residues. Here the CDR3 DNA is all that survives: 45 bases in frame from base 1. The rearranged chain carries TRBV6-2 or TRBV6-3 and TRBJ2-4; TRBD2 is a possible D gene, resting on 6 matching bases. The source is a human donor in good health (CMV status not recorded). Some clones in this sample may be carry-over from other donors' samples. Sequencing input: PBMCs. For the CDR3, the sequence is CASSRGLAAKNIQYF. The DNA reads TGTGCCAGCAGCCGAGGGCTAGCGGCCAAAAACATTCAGTACTTC.